This entry concerns a single T cell receptor (beta chain). The CDR3 sequence is 13 residues long. CDR1 and CDR2 from the germline V gene are LNHNV and YYDKDF (reference sequence). V lost 0 bases and J 5 bases, leaving 6 bases between the germline ends. Libraries were prepared by immunoSEQ multiplex PCR; TCRdb keeps only in-frame clonotypes and omits some of them. The table lists 850,000 to 1,200,000 clones, around 75% of them singletons. This sample stems from a study of shared clonotypes between healthy human individuals. This sequence was found in a man younger than 35 in good health. The gene calls are TRBV15 and TRBJ2-3, with D unclear. The sample was memory CD4+ T cells sorted from blood. This sample's subset: CD45RA-negative fraction. CDR3 coding DNA: TGTGCCACCAGCAGAGATTGGAAAGATACGCAGTATTTT. Its translation is CATSRDWKDTQYF.